The 28 T cell receptor beta chains reported below all come from one sample, sequenced in a study of a mutant IDH1 vaccine in newly diagnosed glioma. Using immunoSEQ multiplex PCR, the repertoire was profiled, and TCRdb retains in-frame clones only, with some absent. The sample has more than 55,000 clones, roughly 80% seen once. Time point meaning: week 35, safety follow-up. Vaccinated patients received 300 ug of mutant IDH1 20-mer peptide per dose, with topical imiquimod. These receptors' targets are unknown. Sequences were derived from PBMCs, sampled from a glioma patient whose treatment included an IDH1 peptide vaccine. These receptors came from a man aged 30-40 years with glioma.

The chain couples TRBV18 to TRBJ2-7; perhaps TRBD1 as D (5 bases). V was clipped by 3 bases and J by 2 bases, with 20 bases between them. This CDR3 spans 17 amino acids. Germline V lookup: CDR1 KGHSH, CDR2 LQKENI. The chain's CDR3 is CASSPRQIASTTYEQYF. CDR3 DNA: TGTGCCAGCTCACCTCGACAGATCGCTTCTACAACCTACGAGCAGTACTTC.

The rearrangement links TRBV5-1 to TRBJ2-2; TRBD2 agrees at 12 bases. Germline CDR1 SGHRS, CDR2 YFSETQ. With 0 bases clipped from V and 2 bases from J, the junction kept 5 bases outside the gene matches. The CDR3 has 18 residues. The CDR3 DNA sequence: TGCGCCAGCAGCTTGGTTAGACTAGCGGGGGACAACACCGGGGAGCTGTTTTTT. It encodes CASSLVRLAGDNTGELFF.

This sequence joins TRBV5-1 and TRBJ2-7, with a tentative D call TRBD2 (6 bases). In germline, CDR1 is SGHRS, CDR2 YFSETQ. V lost 5 bases to trimming and J lost 3 bases, with 21 bases between them. This CDR3 spans 16 amino acids. CDR3 sequence (DNA): TGCGCCAGCAGGGCGGGGCACGAGCTCAAAAACTACGAGCAGTACTTC. It translates to CASRAGHELKNYEQYF.

The chain joins TRBV7-9 to TRBJ2-5; the D gene could be TRBD1 or TRBD2 (5 bases each). In germline, CDR1 is SEHNR, CDR2 FQNEAQ (reference sequence). This CDR3 has 14 residues. Trimming shortened V by 3 bases and J by 10 bases, and 18 bases separated the two germline ends. CDR3 in amino acids: CASSFPAGSQDQYF. The CDR3 bases are TGTGCCAGCAGCTTTCCGGCGGGTTCACAGGACCAGTACTTC.

The chain recombines TRBV18 with TRBJ1-1; 10 bases align to TRBD1. V was clipped by 3 bases and J by 4 bases; unmatched bases: 5. Germline CDR1 reads KGHSH; CDR2 reads LQKENI. The CDR3 consists of 15 residues. The DNA of the CDR3 is TGTGCCAGCTCACCCCGGGACAGGGGAAGCACTGAAGCTTTCTTT. Amino acids: CASSPRDRGSTEAFF.

The rearrangement joins TRBV7-9 to TRBJ2-5; 7 bases agree with TRBD1. Germline V gene lookup returns CDR1 SEHNR and CDR2 FQNEAQ (reference sequence). This CDR3 comprises 13 residues. Unmatched junction bases numbered 4, after V lost 5 bases and J lost 4 bases. The CDR3 DNA reads TGTGCCAGCAGCCACGGGACAGCAGAGACCCAGTACTTC. This codes for CASSHGTAETQYF. The full variable domain, its missing parts supplied by reference TRBV7-9 and TRBJ2-5, is DTGVSQNPRHKITKRGQNVTFRCDPISEHNRLYWYRQTLGQGPEFLTYFQNEAQLEKSRLLSDRFSAERPKGSFSTLEIQRTEQGDSAMYLCASSHGTAETQYFGPGTRLLVL.

The V and J genes are TRBV7-6 and TRBJ1-1; D unclear. Germline CDR1 SGHVS, CDR2 FNYEAQ. V dropped 4 bases and J dropped 0 bases, with 9 bases sitting between them. This CDR3 contains 14 residues. CDR3 sequence reads: CASSSGPMNTEAFF. CDR3 nucleotide sequence: TGTGCCAGCAGCTCAGGCCCCATGAACACTGAAGCTTTCTTT.

This clone is a singleton in its sample. The chain joins TRBV19 to TRBJ2-7; D is uncertain. The CDR3 length is 14 residues. Trimming pared 2 bases from V and 3 bases from J, leaving 11 bases between. CDR1 is LNHDA and CDR2 is SQIVND in the germline V gene (reference sequence). CDR3 protein: CASSISGFVYEQYF. As DNA, the CDR3 is TGTGCCAGTAGTATAAGTGGTTTCGTCTACGAGCAGTACTTC.

The rearrangement uses TRBV13 and TRBJ2-3; D may correspond to TRBD1 or TRBD2 (6 bases each). CDR1 is PRHDT, CDR2 FYEKMQ, per germline (reference sequence). Trimming cost V 2 bases and J 7 bases, with 16 bases left between them. The CDR3 runs to 15 residues. The CDR3 spells CASSLSEGTRYTQYF. The CDR3 region has the DNA TGTGCCAGCAGCTTATCGGAGGGGACACGGTATACGCAGTATTTT.

The V call is TRBV7-9, the J call TRBJ2-5; D is ambiguous. This CDR3 region has 14 residues. Looked up from germline, CDR1 is SEHNR and CDR2 is FQNEAQ (reference sequence). Trimming cost V 1 base and J 2 bases, with 8 bases left between them. The CDR3 nucleotides read TGTGCCAGCAGCTTAGTTGACGGACAAGAGACCCAGTACTTC. Its protein is CASSLVDGQETQYF.

The chain employs TRBV4-1 and TRBJ1-1; 9 nucleotides line up with TRBD1. Looked up from germline, CDR1 is MGHRA and CDR2 is YSYEKL. The CDR3 is made up of 18 amino acids. V was clipped by 1 base and J by 1 base; unmatched bases: 10. The DNA of the CDR3 is TGCGCCAGCAGCCAAGGGTCACAGGGGGCGAGAGGGAACACTGAAGCTTTCTTT. It encodes CASSQGSQGARGNTEAFF.

J is TRBJ1-2 and V is TRBV28, with TRBD1 matching 9 bases. Per germline, CDR1 MDHEN and CDR2 SYDVKM. This CDR3 comprises 13 residues. V shed 5 bases, J shed 7 bases, and the junction held 5 bases outside the gene matches. The CDR3 DNA sequence: TGTGCCAGCAGTCAGGGACAGGGCTTTGGCTACACCTTC. It translates to CASSQGQGFGYTF.

There are a few counts of this clone. The chain uses TRBV19 and TRBJ1-2; D gene unclear. The V end lost 6 bases, the J end lost 5 bases, and 19 bases lay between the germline ends. Germline V gene lookup returns CDR1 LNHDA and CDR2 SQIVND (reference sequence). There are 15 residues in the CDR3. The CDR3 sequence is CASSLRGGPVYGYTF. The CDR3 bases are TGTGCCAGTAGCCTCCGGGGAGGGCCCGTTTATGGCTACACCTTC.

The chain couples TRBV5-8 to TRBJ2-5; 9 positions match TRBD2. The CDR3 runs to 14 residues. Losses at the gene ends were 5 bases for V and 4 bases for J; bases not matched to a gene: 6. Germline V lookup: CDR1 SGHTS, CDR2 YDEGEE. DNA for the CDR3: TGTGCCAGCAGTGGGCGGGGGGGCCCAGAGACCCAGTACTTC. It yields the protein CASSGRGGPETQYF. The full variable domain, in which reference TRBV5-8 and TRBJ2-5 provide the parts outside the CDR3, is EAGVTQSPTHLIKTRGQQATLRCSPISGHTSVYWYQQALGLGLQFLLWYDEGEERNRGNFPPRFSGRQFPNYSSELNVNALELEDSALYLCASSGRGGPETQYFGPGTRLLVL.

The chain has TRBV7-7 and TRBJ2-5; TRBD2 aligns across 11 bases. The V segment lost 0 bases and the J segment 4 bases; nucleotides outside the gene matches: 1. The CDR3 is made up of 15 amino acids. The germline CDR1 and CDR2 sequences are SSHAT and FNYEAQ (reference sequence). This chain's CDR3 is CASSLASGGAETQYF. CDR3 nucleotides: TGTGCCAGCAGCTTAGCTAGCGGGGGGGCAGAGACCCAGTACTTC.

This chain uses TRBV2 with TRBJ1-5; tentative D call: TRBD1 (5 bases). This CDR3 is 13 amino acids long. CDR1 SNHLY and CDR2 FYNNEI come from the germline V gene. The V end lost 4 bases, the J end lost 7 bases, and 11 bases lay between the germline ends. The CDR3 sequence: CASSGGGDQPQHF. CDR3 sequence (DNA): TGTGCCAGCAGTGGAGGCGGGGACCAGCCCCAGCATTTT.

This clone showed up just once. For the CDR3, the DNA is TGTGCCAGCAGCTCTTACTCGGTAGATACGCAGTATTTT. Translating it yields CASSSYSVDTQYF. This sequence joins TRBV5-6 and TRBJ2-3; D unclear. Germline V gene data show CDR1 as SGHDT and CDR2 as YYEEEE. Trimming pared 3 bases from V and 5 bases from J, leaving 10 bases between. The CDR3 sequence is 13 residues long.

This chain uses TRBV2 with TRBJ2-1, with D hard to call. V was pared by 6 bases and J by 9 bases, with 12 bases between. The CDR3 has 12 amino acids. Per the germline V gene, CDR1 is SNHLY and CDR2 is FYNNEI. Written as DNA, the CDR3 is TGTGCCAGCAGGTACCAAGTTGGTGAGCAGTTCTTC. Its protein product is CASRYQVGEQFF.

This chain connects TRBV5-6 to TRBJ2-3; D not certain. This CDR3 comprises 15 residues. V lost 0 bases to trimming and J lost 0 bases, with 8 bases between them. Looked up from germline, CDR1 is SGHDT and CDR2 is YYEEEE. CDR3 residues: CASSLVGISTDTQYF. CDR3 nucleotide sequence: TGTGCCAGCAGCTTGGTGGGGATTAGCACAGATACGCAGTATTTT.

This clone appeared a single time. The rearrangement uses TRBV7-9 and TRBJ2-5; D is perhaps TRBD2 (7 bases). Germline CDR1 is SEHNR and CDR2 is FQNEAQ (reference sequence). With 7 bases removed from V and 6 bases from J, the gap between germline ends came to 12 bases. The CDR3 totals 12 residues. The CDR3 coding sequence is TGTGCCAGCAAGTGGGGGGGGCAGACCCAGTACTTC. It encodes CASKWGGQTQYF.

By sample fraction, this clone is medium-sized (0.01 to 0.1%). Here the CDR3 DNA reads TGTGCCAGCAGTGACGGGGGGGCCACAGATACGCAGTATTTT. It yields the protein CASSDGGATDTQYF. This chain links TRBV6-4 with TRBJ2-3; TRBD2 is a possible D gene (7 bases). The CDR3 sequence is 14 residues long. Germline lookup yields CDR1 MRHNA and CDR2 SNTAGT. V lost 2 bases, J lost 2 bases, and 8 bases lay in between.

V gene TRBV11-2 combines with J gene TRBJ2-4; D is perhaps TRBD1 or TRBD2 (6 bases each). CDR1 is SGHAT and CDR2 is FQNNGV in the germline V gene. The CDR3 extends over 18 amino acids. V gave up 5 bases and J gave up 0 bases, with 20 bases separating them. CDR3: CASSPEGRGQTAKNIQYF. CDR3 coding DNA: TGTGCCAGCAGCCCCGAGGGTCGGGGGCAAACAGCCAAAAACATTCAGTACTTC.

The sample holds a few counts of this clone. The chain recombines TRBV18 with TRBJ1-4; D is unresolved. V dropped 2 bases and J dropped 4 bases, with 5 bases sitting between them. Germline CDR1 and CDR2: KGHSH and LQKENI. This CDR3 spans 13 amino acids. CDR3 sequence (DNA): TGTGCCAGCTCACCAAACAGTAATGAAAAACTGTTTTTT. This gives the protein CASSPNSNEKLFF. Filled out from reference TRBV18 and TRBJ1-4, the complete variable domain reads NAGVMQNPRHLVRRRGQEARLRCSPMKGHSHVYWYRQLPEEGLKFMVYLQKENIIDESGMPKERFSAEFPKEGPSILRIQQVVRGDSAAYFCASSPNSNEKLFFGSGTQLSVL.

This rearrangement joins TRBV6-5 to TRBJ1-2; 8 nucleotides agree with TRBD1. V was clipped by 3 bases and J by 6 bases; unmatched bases: 9. The germline CDR1 and CDR2 sequences are MNHEY and SVGAGI. There are 15 residues in the CDR3. Here the CDR3 reads CASSYSTGEIDGYTF. The CDR3 DNA follows: TGTGCCAGCAGTTATTCGACAGGGGAAATTGATGGCTACACCTTC.

This chain links TRBV5-6 with TRBJ2-5; D perhaps matches TRBD1 (6 bases). Trimming removed 4 bases from V and 2 bases from J, with 9 bases in between. Germline V lookup: CDR1 SGHDT, CDR2 YYEEEE. The length of the CDR3 is 13 residues. CDR3: CASSADSQETQYF. The CDR3 coding sequence is TGTGCCAGCAGCGCGGACAGTCAAGAGACCCAGTACTTC.

The chain employs TRBV14 and TRBJ1-1; tentatively, D is TRBD1 (5 bases). V shed 1 base and J shed 5 bases, with 8 bases lying between them. Germline V gene data show CDR1 as SGHDN and CDR2 as FVKESK. CDR3 length: 13 amino acids. The CDR3 is CASSQGWGTEAFF. CDR3 nucleotides: TGTGCCAGCAGCCAAGGTTGGGGGACTGAAGCTTTCTTT. The full variable domain, in which reference TRBV14 and TRBJ1-1 provide the parts outside the CDR3, is EAGVTQFPSHSVIEKGQTVTLRCDPISGHDNLYWYRRVMGKEIKFLLHFVKESKQDESGMPNNRFLAERTGGTYSTLKVQPAELEDSGVYFCASSQGWGTEAFFGQGTRLTVV.

The chain carries TRBV7-9 and TRBJ2-7; perhaps D is TRBD1 or TRBD2 (5 bases each). This CDR3 spans 15 amino acids. The germline V gene encodes CDR1 SEHNR and CDR2 FQNEAQ (reference sequence). V was shortened by 5 bases and J by 2 bases, with 16 bases between the two germline ends. The DNA for the CDR3 is TGTGCCAGCAGCCTGACATCGGGACGGCCCTACGAGCAGTACTTC. This translates into CASSLTSGRPYEQYF.

V gene TRBV27 combines with J gene TRBJ2-7; 8 bases map to TRBD1. V gave up 6 bases and J gave up 0 bases; unmatched junction bases: 7. From germline, CDR1 is MNHEY and CDR2 SMNVEV (reference sequence). This CDR3 has 15 residues. The CDR3 spells CASRPWDRSSYEQYF. The CDR3 DNA follows: TGTGCCAGCAGGCCCTGGGACAGGAGCTCCTACGAGCAGTACTTC.